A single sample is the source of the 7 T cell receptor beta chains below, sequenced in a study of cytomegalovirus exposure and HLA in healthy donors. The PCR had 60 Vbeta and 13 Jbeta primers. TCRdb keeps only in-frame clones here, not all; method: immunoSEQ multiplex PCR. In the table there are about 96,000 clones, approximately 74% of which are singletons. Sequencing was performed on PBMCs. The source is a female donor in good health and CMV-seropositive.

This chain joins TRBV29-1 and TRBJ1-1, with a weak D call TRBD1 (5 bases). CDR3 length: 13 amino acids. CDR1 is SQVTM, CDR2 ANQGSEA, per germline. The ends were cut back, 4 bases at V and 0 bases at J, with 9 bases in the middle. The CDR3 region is CSVVGGVNTEAFF. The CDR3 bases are TGCAGCGTTGTCGGAGGGGTGAACACTGAAGCTTTCTTT.

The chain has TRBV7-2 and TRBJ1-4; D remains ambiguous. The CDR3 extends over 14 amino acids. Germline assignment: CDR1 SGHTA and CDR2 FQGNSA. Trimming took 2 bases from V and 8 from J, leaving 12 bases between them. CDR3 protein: CASSLRLDGEKLFF. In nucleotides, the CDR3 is TGTGCCAGCAGCTTACGTCTAGACGGGGAAAAACTGTTTTTT.

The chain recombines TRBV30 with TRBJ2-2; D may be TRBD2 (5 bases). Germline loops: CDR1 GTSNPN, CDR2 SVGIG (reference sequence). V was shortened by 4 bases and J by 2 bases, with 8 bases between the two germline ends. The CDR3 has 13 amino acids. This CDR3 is CAWMGVNTGELFF. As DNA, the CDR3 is TGTGCCTGGATGGGAGTAAACACCGGGGAGCTGTTTTTT.

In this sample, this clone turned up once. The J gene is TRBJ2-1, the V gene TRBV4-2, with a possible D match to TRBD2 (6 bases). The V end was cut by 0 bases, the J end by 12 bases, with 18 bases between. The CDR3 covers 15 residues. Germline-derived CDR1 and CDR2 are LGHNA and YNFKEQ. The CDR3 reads CASSQEEGTSGSQFF. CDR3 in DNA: TGTGCCAGCAGCCAAGAGGAAGGGACCAGCGGGTCGCAGTTCTTC.

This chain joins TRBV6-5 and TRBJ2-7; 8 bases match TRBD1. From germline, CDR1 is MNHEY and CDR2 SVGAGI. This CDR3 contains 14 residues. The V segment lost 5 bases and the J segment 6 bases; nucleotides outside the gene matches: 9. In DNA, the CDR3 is TGTGCCAGCAGTCCACCGGGACAGGCAGGCGAGCAGTACTTC. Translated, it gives CASSPPGQAGEQYF.

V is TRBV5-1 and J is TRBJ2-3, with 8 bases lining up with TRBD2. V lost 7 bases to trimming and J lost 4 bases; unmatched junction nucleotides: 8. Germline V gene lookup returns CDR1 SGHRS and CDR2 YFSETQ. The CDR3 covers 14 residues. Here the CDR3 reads CASRGGVGPDTQYF. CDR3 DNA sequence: TGCGCCAGCCGGGGGGGCGTTGGCCCAGATACGCAGTATTTT.

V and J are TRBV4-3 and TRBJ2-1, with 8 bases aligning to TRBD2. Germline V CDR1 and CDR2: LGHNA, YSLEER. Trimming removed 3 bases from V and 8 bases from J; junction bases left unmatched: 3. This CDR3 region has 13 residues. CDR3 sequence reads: CASSQGLVDEQFF. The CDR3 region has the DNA TGCGCCAGCAGCCAGGGACTAGTCGATGAGCAGTTCTTC.